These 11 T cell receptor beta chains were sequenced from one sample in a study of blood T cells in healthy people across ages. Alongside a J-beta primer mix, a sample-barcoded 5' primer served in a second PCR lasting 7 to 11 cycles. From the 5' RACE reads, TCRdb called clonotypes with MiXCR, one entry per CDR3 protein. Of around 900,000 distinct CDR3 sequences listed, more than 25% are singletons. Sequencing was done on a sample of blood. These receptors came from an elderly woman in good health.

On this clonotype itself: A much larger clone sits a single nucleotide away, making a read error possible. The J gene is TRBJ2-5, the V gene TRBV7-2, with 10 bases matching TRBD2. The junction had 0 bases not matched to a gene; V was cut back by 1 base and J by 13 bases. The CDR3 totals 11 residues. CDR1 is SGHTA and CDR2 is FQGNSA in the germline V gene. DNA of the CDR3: TGTGCCAGCAGCTTAGAGCGGGGGGGGTACTTC. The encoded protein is CASSLERGGYF.

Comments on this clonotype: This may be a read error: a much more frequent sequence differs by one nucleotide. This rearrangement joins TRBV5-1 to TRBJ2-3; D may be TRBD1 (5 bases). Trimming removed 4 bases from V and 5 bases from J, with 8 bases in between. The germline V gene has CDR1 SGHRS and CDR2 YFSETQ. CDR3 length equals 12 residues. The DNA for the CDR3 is TGCGCCAGCAGCAATAGGGGAGATACGCAGTATTTT. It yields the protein CASSNRGDTQYF.

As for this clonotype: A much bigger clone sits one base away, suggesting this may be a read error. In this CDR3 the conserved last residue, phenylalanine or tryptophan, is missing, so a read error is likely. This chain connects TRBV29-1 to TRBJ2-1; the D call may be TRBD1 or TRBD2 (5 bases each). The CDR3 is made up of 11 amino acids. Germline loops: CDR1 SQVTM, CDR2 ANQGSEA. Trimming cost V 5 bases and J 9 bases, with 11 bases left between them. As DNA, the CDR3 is TGCAGCGTTCGCAGTGGGGGTGAGCAGTTCTGC. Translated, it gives CSVRSGGEQFC.

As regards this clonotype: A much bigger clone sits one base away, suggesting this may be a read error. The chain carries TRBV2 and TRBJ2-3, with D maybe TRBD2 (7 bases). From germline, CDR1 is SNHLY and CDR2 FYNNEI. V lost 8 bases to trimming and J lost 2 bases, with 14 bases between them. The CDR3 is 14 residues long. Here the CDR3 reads CASGEGGFTDTQYF. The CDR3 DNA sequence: TGTGCCAGCGGGGAGGGGGGATTCACAGATACGCAGTATTTT.

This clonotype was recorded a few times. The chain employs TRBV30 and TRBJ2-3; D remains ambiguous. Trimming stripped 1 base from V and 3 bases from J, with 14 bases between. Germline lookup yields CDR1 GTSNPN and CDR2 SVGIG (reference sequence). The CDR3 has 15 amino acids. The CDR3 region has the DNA TGTGCCTGGAGTGCTGGGTGGGGAACTACAGATACGCAGTATTTT. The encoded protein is CAWSAGWGTTDTQYF.

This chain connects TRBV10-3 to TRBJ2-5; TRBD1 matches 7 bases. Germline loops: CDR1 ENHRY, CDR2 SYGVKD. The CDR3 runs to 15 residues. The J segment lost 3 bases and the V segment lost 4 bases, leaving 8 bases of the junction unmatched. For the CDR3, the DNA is TGTGCCATCAGTGGGGGACAGAAAAATAAAGAGACCCAGTACTTC. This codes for CAISGGQKNKETQYF.

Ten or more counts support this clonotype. In DNA form, the CDR3 reads TGTGCCACCTCGACAGGGGCCTACAATGAGCAGTTCTTC. It codes for CATSTGAYNEQFF. The J gene is TRBJ2-1, the V gene TRBV10-3, with 8 bases that match TRBD1. CDR1 and CDR2 from the germline V gene are ENHRY and SYGVKD. The CDR3 loop spans 13 amino acids. Unmatched junction bases numbered 4, after V lost 10 bases and J lost 2 bases.

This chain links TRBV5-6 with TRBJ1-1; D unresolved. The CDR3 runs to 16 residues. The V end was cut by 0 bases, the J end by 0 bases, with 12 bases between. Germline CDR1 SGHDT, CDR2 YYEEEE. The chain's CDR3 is CASSLALYPMNTEAFF. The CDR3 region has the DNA TGTGCCAGCAGCTTGGCCCTCTACCCCATGAACACTGAAGCTTTCTTT.

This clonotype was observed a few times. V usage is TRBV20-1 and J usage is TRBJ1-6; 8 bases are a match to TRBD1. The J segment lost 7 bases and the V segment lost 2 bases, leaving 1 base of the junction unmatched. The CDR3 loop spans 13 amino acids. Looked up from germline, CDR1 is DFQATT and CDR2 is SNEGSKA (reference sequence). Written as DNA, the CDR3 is TGCAGTGCTAGACGGGACAGGAATTCACCCCTCCACTTT. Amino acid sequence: CSARRDRNSPLHF.

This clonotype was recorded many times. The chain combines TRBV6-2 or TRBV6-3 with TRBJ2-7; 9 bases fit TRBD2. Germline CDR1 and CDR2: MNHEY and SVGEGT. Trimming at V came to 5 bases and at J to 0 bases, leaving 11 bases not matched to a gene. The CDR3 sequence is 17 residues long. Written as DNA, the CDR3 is TGTGCCAGCAGTCACACCCTCATAGCGGGGGACTCCTACGAGCAGTACTTC. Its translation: CASSHTLIAGDSYEQYF.

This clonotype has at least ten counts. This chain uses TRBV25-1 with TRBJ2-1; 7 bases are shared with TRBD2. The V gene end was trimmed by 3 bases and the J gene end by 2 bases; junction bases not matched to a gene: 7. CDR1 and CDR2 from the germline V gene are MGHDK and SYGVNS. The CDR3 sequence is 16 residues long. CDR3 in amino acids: CASSDPWGGAYNEQFF. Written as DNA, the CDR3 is TGTGCCAGCAGTGACCCCTGGGGGGGAGCCTACAATGAGCAGTTCTTC.